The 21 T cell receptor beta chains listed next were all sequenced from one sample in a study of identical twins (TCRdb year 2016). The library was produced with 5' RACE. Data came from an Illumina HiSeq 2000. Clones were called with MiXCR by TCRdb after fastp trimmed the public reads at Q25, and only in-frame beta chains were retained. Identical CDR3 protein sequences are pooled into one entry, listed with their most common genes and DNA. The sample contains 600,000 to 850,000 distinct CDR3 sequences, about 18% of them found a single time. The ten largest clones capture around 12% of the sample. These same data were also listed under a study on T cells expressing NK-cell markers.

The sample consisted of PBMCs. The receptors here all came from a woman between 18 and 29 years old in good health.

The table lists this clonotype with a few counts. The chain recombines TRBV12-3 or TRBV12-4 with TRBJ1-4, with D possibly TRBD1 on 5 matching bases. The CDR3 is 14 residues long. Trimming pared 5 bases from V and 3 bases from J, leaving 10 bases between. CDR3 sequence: CASSQGGSNEKLFF. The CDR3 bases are TGTGCCAGCAGTCAGGGAGGGTCTAATGAAAAACTGTTTTTT.

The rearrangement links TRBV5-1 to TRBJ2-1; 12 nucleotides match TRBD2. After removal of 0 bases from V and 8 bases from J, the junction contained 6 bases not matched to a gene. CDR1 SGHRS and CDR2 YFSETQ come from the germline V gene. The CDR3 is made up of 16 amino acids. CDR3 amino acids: CASSLVRTSGVDEQFF. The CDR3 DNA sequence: TGCGCCAGCAGCTTGGTTCGGACTAGCGGGGTTGATGAGCAGTTCTTC.

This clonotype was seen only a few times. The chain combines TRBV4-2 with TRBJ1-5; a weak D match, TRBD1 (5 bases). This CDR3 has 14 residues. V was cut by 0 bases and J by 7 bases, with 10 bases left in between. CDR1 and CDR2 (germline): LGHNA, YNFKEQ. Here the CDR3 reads CASSQEGDGQPQHF. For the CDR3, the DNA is TGTGCCAGCAGCCAAGAGGGGGATGGGCAGCCCCAGCATTTT.

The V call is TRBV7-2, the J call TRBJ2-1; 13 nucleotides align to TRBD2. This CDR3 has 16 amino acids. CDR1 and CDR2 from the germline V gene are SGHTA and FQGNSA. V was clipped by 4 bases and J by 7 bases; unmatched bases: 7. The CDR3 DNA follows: TGTGCCAGCAGCTGGACTAGCGGGAGTTCTGGGAATGAGCAGTTCTTC. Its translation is CASSWTSGSSGNEQFF.

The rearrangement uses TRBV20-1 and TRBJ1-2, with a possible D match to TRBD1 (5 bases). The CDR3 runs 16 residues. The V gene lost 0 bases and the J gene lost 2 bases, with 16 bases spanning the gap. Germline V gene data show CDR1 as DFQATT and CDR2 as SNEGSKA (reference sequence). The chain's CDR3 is CSARDLQGLPNYGYTF. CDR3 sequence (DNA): TGCAGTGCTAGAGATCTTCAGGGACTGCCGAACTATGGCTACACCTTC.

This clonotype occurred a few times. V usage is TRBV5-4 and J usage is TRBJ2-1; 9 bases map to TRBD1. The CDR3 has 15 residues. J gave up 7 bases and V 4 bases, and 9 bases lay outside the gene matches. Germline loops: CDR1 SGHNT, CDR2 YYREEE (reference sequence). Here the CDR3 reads CASSRRDRETNEQFF. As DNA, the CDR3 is TGTGCCAGCAGCCGTCGGGACAGGGAAACGAATGAGCAGTTCTTC.

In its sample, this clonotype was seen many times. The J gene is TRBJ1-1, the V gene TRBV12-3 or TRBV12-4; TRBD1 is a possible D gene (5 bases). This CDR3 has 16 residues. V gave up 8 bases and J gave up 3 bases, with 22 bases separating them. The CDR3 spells CASRSIPGFGDTEAFF. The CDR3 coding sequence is TGTGCCAGCCGATCGATACCAGGGTTCGGGGACACTGAAGCTTTCTTT.

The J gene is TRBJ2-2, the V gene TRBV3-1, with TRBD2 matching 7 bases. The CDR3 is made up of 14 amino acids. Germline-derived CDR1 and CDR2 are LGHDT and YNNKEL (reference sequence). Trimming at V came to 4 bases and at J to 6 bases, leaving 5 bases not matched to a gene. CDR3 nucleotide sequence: TGTGCCAGCAGCCGCTTGAGCGGGGCCGGGGAGCTGTTTTTT. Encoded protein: CASSRLSGAGELFF.

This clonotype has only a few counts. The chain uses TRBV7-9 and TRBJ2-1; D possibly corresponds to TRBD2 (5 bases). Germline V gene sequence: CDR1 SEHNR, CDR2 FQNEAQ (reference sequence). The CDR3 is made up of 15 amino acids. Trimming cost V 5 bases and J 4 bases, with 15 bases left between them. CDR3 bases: TGTGCCAGCAGCCTAAACGTCCTAGCTTACAATGAGCAGTTCTTC. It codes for CASSLNVLAYNEQFF. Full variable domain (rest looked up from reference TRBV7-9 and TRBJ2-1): DTGVSQNPRHKITKRGQNVTFRCDPISEHNRLYWYRQTLGQGPEFLTYFQNEAQLEKSRLLSDRFSAERPKGSFSTLEIQRTEQGDSAMYLCASSLNVLAYNEQFFGPGTRLTVL.

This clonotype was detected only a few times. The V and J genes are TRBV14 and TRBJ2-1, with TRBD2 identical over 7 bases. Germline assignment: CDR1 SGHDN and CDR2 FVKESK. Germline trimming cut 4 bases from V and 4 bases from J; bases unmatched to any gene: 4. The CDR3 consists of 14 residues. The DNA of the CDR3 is TGTGCCAGCAGCCGTCCGGGACTATACAATGAGCAGTTCTTC. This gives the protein CASSRPGLYNEQFF.

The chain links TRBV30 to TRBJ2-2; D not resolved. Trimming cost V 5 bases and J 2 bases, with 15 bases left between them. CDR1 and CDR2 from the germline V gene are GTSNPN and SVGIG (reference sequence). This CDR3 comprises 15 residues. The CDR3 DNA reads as TGTGCCTGGGGCTTAGTGTCTGTCAACACCGGGGAGCTGTTTTTT. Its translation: CAWGLVSVNTGELFF.

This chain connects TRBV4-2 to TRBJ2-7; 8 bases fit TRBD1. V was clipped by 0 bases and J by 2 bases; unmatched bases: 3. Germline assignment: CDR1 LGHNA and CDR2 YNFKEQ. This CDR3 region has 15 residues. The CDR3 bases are TGTGCCAGCAGCCAAGATTTGACAGGGGCCTACGAGCAGTACTTC. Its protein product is CASSQDLTGAYEQYF.

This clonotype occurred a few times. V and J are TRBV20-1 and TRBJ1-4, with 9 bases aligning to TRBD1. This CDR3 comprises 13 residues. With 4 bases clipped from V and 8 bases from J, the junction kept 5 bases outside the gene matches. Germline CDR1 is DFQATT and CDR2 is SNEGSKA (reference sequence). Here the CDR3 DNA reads TGCAGTGCTACGACAGGGGGTCGCGAAAAACTGTTTTTT. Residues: CSATTGGREKLFF.

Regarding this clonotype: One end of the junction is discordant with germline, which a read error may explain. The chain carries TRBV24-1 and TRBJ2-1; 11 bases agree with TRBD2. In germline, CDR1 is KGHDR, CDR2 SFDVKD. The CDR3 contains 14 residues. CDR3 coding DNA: TGCGCCACCAGTGAGGCTAGCGGGGGGAATGAGCAGTTCTTC. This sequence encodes CATSEASGGNEQFF.

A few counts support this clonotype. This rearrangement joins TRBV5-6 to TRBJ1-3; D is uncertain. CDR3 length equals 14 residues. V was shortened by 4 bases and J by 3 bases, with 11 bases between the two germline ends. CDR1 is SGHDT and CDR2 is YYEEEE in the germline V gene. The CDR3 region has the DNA TGTGCCAGCAGCAACAGTTACGGTGGAAACACCATATATTTT. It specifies CASSNSYGGNTIYF. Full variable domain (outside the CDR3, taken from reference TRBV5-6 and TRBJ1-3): DAGVTQSPTHLIKTRGQQVTLRCSPKSGHDTVSWYQQALGQGPQFIFQYYEEEERQRGNFPDRFSGHQFPNYSSELNVNALLLGDSALYLCASSNSYGGNTIYFGEGSWLTVV.

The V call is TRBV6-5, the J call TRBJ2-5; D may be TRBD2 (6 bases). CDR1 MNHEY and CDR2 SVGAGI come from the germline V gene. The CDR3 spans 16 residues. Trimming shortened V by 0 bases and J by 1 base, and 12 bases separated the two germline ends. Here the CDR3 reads CASSYSFTGLQETQYF. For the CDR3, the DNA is TGTGCCAGCAGTTACTCGTTTACGGGACTCCAAGAGACCCAGTACTTC.

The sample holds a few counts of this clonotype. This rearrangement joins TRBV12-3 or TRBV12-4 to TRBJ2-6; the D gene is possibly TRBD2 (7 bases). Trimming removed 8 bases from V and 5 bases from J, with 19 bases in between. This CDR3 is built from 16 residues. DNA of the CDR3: TGTGCCAGCGCAAACCTGGGGGGGCTAAGGGCCAACGTCCTGACTTTC. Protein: CASANLGGLRANVLTF.

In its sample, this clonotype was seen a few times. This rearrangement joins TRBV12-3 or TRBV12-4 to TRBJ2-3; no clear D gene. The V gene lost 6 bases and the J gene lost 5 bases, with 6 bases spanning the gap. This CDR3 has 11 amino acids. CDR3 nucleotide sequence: TGTGCCAGCAGCAAACTAGATACGCAGTATTTT. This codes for CASSKLDTQYF.

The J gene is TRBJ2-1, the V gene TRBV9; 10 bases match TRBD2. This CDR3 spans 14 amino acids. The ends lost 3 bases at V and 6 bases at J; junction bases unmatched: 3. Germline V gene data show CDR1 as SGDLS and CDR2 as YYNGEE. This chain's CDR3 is CASSERGGTNEQFF. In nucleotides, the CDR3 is TGTGCCAGCAGCGAGCGGGGGGGTACCAATGAGCAGTTCTTC. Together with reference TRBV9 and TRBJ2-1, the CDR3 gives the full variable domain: DSGVTQTPKHLITATGQRVTLRCSPRSGDLSVYWYQQSLDQGLQFLIQYYNGEERAKGNILERFSAQQFPDLHSELNLSSLELGDSALYFCASSERGGTNEQFFGPGTRLTVL.

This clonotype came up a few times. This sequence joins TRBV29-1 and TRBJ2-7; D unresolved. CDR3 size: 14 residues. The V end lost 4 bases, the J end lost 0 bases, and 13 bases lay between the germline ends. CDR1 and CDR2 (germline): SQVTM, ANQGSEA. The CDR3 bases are TGCAGCGTTGTCCCAGGAGTGAGCTCCTACGAGCAGTACTTC. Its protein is CSVVPGVSSYEQYF.

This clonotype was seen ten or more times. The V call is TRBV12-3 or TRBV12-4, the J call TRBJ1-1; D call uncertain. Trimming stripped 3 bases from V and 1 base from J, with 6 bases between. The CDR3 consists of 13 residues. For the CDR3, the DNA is TGTGCCAGCAGTTTCGGAACGAACACTGAAGCTTTCTTT. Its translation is CASSFGTNTEAFF.